Shown below are 15 T cell receptor beta chains from a single sample sequenced in a study of blood T cell repertoires in COVID-19. Assay used: immunoSEQ multiplex PCR; TCRdb lists only in-frame clones, some missing. The table lists roughly 200,000 clones, about 87% of them singletons. The sample taken for sequencing was PBMCs or T cells enriched from blood (not recorded which). All receptors come from a man aged 25-45 years who had recovered from COVID-19.

The chain recombines TRBV9 with TRBJ2-1; D perhaps matches TRBD2 (6 bases). CDR1 and CDR2 from the germline V gene are SGDLS and YYNGEE. The CDR3 loop spans 15 amino acids. The ends were cut back, 4 bases at V and 9 bases at J, with 20 bases in the middle. In nucleotides, the CDR3 is TGTGCCAGCAGCCCAGTTGCCCTAGCGCCTAGTGAGCAGTTCTTC. It encodes CASSPVALAPSEQFF.

DNA for the CDR3: TGCGCCAGCAGCCAAGATCTTGGACTAGCGGGAGGGGTAGAGACCCAGTACTTC. Residues: CASSQDLGLAGGVETQYF. The chain joins TRBV4-3 to TRBJ2-5; TRBD2 agrees at 15 bases. Unmatched junction bases numbered 6, after V lost 0 bases and J lost 4 bases. From germline, CDR1 is LGHNA and CDR2 YSLEER. The CDR3 length is 18 residues.

The chain links TRBV10-3 to TRBJ1-2; D is perhaps TRBD1 (6 bases). This CDR3 has 12 amino acids. V was shortened by 5 bases and J by 3 bases, with 7 bases between the two germline ends. CDR1 is ENHRY and CDR2 is SYGVKD in the germline V gene. CDR3: CAISQGYYGYTF. DNA for the CDR3: TGTGCCATCAGTCAGGGGTACTATGGCTACACCTTC.

V usage is TRBV27 and J usage is TRBJ2-7; 9 nucleotides match TRBD1. Germline values: CDR1 MNHEY, CDR2 SMNVEV (reference sequence). The V segment lost 4 bases and the J segment 7 bases; nucleotides outside the gene matches: 11. The CDR3 runs 15 residues. CDR3: CASSSTGQGFWEQYF. Here the CDR3 DNA reads TGTGCCAGCAGTTCCACGGGACAGGGATTTTGGGAGCAGTACTTC.

Only a few counts were recorded for this clone. The J gene is TRBJ1-2, the V gene TRBV7-9; D might be TRBD1 (6 bases). The CDR3 has 19 residues. Germline V gene sequence: CDR1 SEHNR, CDR2 FQNEAQ (reference sequence). Trimming removed 5 bases from V and 0 bases from J, with 25 bases in between. CDR3 nucleotide sequence: TGTGCCAGCAGCCCGTCAGATTGGGGGCGGGTCCTCGCTAACTATGGCTACACCTTC. Translated: CASSPSDWGRVLANYGYTF.

The chain links TRBV4-3 to TRBJ2-5, with 11 bases that match TRBD1. The CDR3 totals 16 residues. Germline CDR1 LGHNA, CDR2 YSLEER. After removal of 3 bases from V and 5 bases from J, the junction contained 8 bases not matched to a gene. DNA of the CDR3: TGCGCCAGCAGCCAGCTCGGGACAGGGGGTCGGGAGACCCAGTACTTC. Its protein is CASSQLGTGGRETQYF.

The chain combines TRBV10-1 with TRBJ2-7; 12 nucleotides agree with TRBD2. V was pared by 4 bases and J by 2 bases, with 0 bases of the junction left unmatched. CDR3 length equals 14 residues. Germline-derived CDR1 and CDR2 are WNHNN and SYGVQD (reference sequence). CDR3 in amino acids: CASSGTSGTYEQYF. The CDR3 region has the DNA TGCGCCAGCAGTGGGACTAGCGGGACCTACGAGCAGTACTTC.

The chain employs TRBV4-1 and TRBJ1-5; D might be TRBD1 (6 bases). CDR3 length: 17 amino acids. Germline V gene data show CDR1 as MGHRA and CDR2 as YSYEKL. V was cut by 1 base and J by 5 bases, with 18 bases left in between. The CDR3 DNA is TGCGCCAGCAGCCAAGGGGTCAATGGACAGAGAGATCAGCCCCAGCATTTT. It encodes CASSQGVNGQRDQPQHF.

The chain carries TRBV7-6 and TRBJ2-2, with a possible D match to TRBD1 (7 bases). CDR1 and CDR2 (germline): SGHVS, FNYEAQ. V was pared by 8 bases and J by 3 bases, with 13 bases between. The CDR3 has 14 amino acids. The CDR3: CASWRGLDTGELFF. Written as DNA, the CDR3 is TGTGCCAGCTGGAGGGGGCTGGACACCGGGGAGCTGTTTTTT.

This clone showed up just once. The chain has TRBV4-1 and TRBJ2-2; 14 bases are a match to TRBD2. The V segment lost 2 bases and the J segment 7 bases; nucleotides outside the gene matches: 6. CDR1 is MGHRA, CDR2 YSYEKL, per germline. There are 17 residues in the CDR3. CDR3 region: CASSQPTSGGAGGELFF. CDR3 DNA sequence: TGCGCCAGCAGCCAACCGACTAGCGGGGGGGCAGGCGGGGAGCTGTTTTTT.

The chain has TRBV7-8 and TRBJ1-2, with 8 bases matching TRBD1. The CDR3 is 14 amino acids. Germline V lookup: CDR1 SGHVS, CDR2 FQNEAQ. After removal of 1 base from V and 5 bases from J, the junction contained 3 bases not matched to a gene. DNA of the CDR3: TGTGCCAGCAGCTTAGGACAGGGGTCGTATGGCTACACCTTC. Amino acids: CASSLGQGSYGYTF.

This chain uses TRBV7-2 with TRBJ2-5, with 12 bases aligning to TRBD2. The germline V gene has CDR1 SGHTA and CDR2 FQGNSA. The CDR3 runs 16 residues. With 5 bases clipped from V and 2 bases from J, the junction kept 6 bases outside the gene matches. DNA for the CDR3: TGTGCCAGCAGCCGGGGACTAGCGGGCTATCAAGAGACCCAGTACTTC. It yields the protein CASSRGLAGYQETQYF.

J is TRBJ2-7 and V is TRBV24-1; D is possibly TRBD2 (5 bases). Trimming took 1 base from V and 10 from J, leaving 13 bases between them. CDR3 length: 13 residues. Germline CDR1 and CDR2: KGHDR and SFDVKD. The CDR3 DNA is TGTGCCACCAGTGATTTAACCGGACTGGCACAGTACTTC. The encoded protein is CATSDLTGLAQYF.

CDR3 region: CASSLSWSYLAGVYEQYF. CDR3 in DNA: TGTGCCAGCAGTTTATCGTGGTCCTATCTAGCGGGAGTTTACGAGCAGTACTTC. The rearrangement uses TRBV27 and TRBJ2-7; 10 bases are shared with TRBD2. This CDR3 has 18 amino acids. J lost 4 bases, V lost 0 bases, and 12 bases had no gene match. In germline, CDR1 is MNHEY, CDR2 SMNVEV (reference sequence).

V usage is TRBV14 and J usage is TRBJ1-5; D might be TRBD1 (5 bases). Trimming stripped 3 bases from V and 1 base from J, with 13 bases between. The germline gives CDR1 SGHDN, CDR2 FVKESK. CDR3 length: 16 amino acids. CDR3 amino acids: CASSQAGLMSNQPQHF. CDR3 in DNA: TGTGCCAGCAGCCAGGCGGGGCTAATGAGCAATCAGCCCCAGCATTTT.